This TCR beta chain was captured in a study of liver allograft versus peripheral blood T cells. Overall study context: A comparison was made between T cell receptor repertoires in transplanted livers and those in recipients' peripheral blood.

In this sample, this clonotype is medium-sized. Antigen: not known. TCRdb independently ran MiXCR on the reads; one entry per CDR3 protein. The sample lists about 7,900 distinct CDR3 sequences, roughly a fifth occurring once. Findings and caveats of the study: It was reported that the T cell receptor repertoires found inside liver allografts differed from those that were detected in peripheral blood.

The sequence came from a human patient who had a liver transplant. Some T cells may possibly be graft donor cells.

In nucleotides, the CDR3 is TGTGCCAGCAGAGAACAGGGGGATAATGAAAAACTGTTTTTT. It specifies CASREQGDNEKLFF. The J gene is TRBJ1-4, the V gene TRBV6-1; 8 positions match TRBD1. V lost 6 bases and J lost 4; bases outside the gene matches: 4. The germline V gene has CDR1 MNHNS and CDR2 SASEGT. The CDR3 is 14 amino acids.